Each of the 16 T cell receptor beta chains below was sequenced from the same sample in a study of T cell changes during pregnancy in multiple sclerosis (dated by TCRdb to about 2019). Libraries were constructed by the immunoSEQ multiplex PCR assay. The clones in this table, taken by TCRdb from immuneACCESS, are in-frame only. Not every clone is retained; where verified, under half of the shortfall comes from an unresolved V gene, and the cause of the rest is unknown. The sample has some 70,000 clones on record, 90% of them singletons. The ten largest clones add up to 9% to 9.5% of the sample. The sample in question was peripheral blood, obtained after pregnancy. The receptors were gathered from a female donor in good health, enrolled as a control in a pregnancy study.

This rearrangement joins TRBV5-1 to TRBJ2-7; 8 bases map to TRBD2. CDR3 length: 16 amino acids. Trimming cost V 3 bases and J 3 bases; bases outside gene matches: 11. Germline V lookup: CDR1 SGHRS, CDR2 YFSETQ. DNA for the CDR3: TGCGCCAGCAGCTATCTAGCGGGTAGGATTAACTACGAGCAGTACTTC. Protein: CASSYLAGRINYEQYF.

The V and J genes are TRBV7-6 and TRBJ1-1; D perhaps matches TRBD1 (5 bases). Looked up from germline, CDR1 is SGHVS and CDR2 is FNYEAQ. The V and J ends lost 5 bases and 1 base respectively, with 11 bases between them. The CDR3 runs to 14 residues. DNA of the CDR3: TGTGCCAGCAGCCAGGGTACGAGGAACACTGAAGCTTTCTTT. It codes for CASSQGTRNTEAFF.

This clone was detected once. The V gene is TRBV7-2, the J gene TRBJ1-3, with D tentatively TRBD1 (5 bases). The CDR3 sequence is 15 residues long. Trimming shortened V by 5 bases and J by 1 base, and 12 bases separated the two germline ends. Germline V CDR1 and CDR2: SGHTA, FQGNSA. CDR3 bases: TGTGCCAGCAGCCCCTGGGGGGGATCTGGAAACACCATATATTTT. This gives the protein CASSPWGGSGNTIYF.

V and J are TRBV6-5 and TRBJ2-1; 7 bases align to TRBD2. From germline, CDR1 is MNHEY and CDR2 SVGAGI. With 7 bases clipped from V and 5 bases from J, the junction kept 8 bases outside the gene matches. CDR3 length: 14 residues. CDR3 DNA: TGTGCCAGCAAAGTGGGCGGGGGAAACAATGAGCAGTTCTTC. Translated: CASKVGGGNNEQFF.

The V and J genes are TRBV7-2 and TRBJ1-2; D is undetermined. The CDR3 has 13 residues. V was pared by 1 base and J by 4 bases, with 7 bases between. Germline V lookup: CDR1 SGHTA, CDR2 FQGNSA. CDR3 DNA sequence: TGTGCCAGCAGCTTAGATAGTGTCTATGGCTACACCTTC. Encoded protein: CASSLDSVYGYTF.

The chain couples TRBV5-4 to TRBJ2-6; unclear D gene. CDR3 length equals 15 residues. Germline V lookup: CDR1 SGHNT, CDR2 YYREEE (reference sequence). Trimming left V 2 bases short and J 4 bases short, with 10 bases between. CDR3 nucleotide sequence: TGTGCCAGCAGCTTCCCCTACCCAGGGGCCAACGTCCTGACTTTC. This encodes CASSFPYPGANVLTF.

Worth noting for this clone: Mismatch with germline at one junction end may stem from a read error. The CDR3 spells CANSLVAGDQYF. In DNA form, the CDR3 reads TGTGCCAACAGCTTGGTAGCAGGGGATCAGTACTTC. The rearrangement links TRBV5-4 to TRBJ2-5, with D possibly matching TRBD1 (6 bases). Per germline, CDR1 SGHNT and CDR2 YYREEE (reference sequence). The CDR3 consists of 12 residues.

This clone was seen a single time. The rearrangement links TRBV29-1 to TRBJ1-1; D call uncertain. Germline CDR1 SQVTM, CDR2 ANQGSEA. This CDR3 spans 12 amino acids. With 1 base removed from V and 6 bases from J, the gap between germline ends came to 9 bases. The CDR3 nucleotides read TGCAGCGTTGAAGGTGACCGGGCTGAAGCTTTCTTT. Protein sequence: CSVEGDRAEAFF.

This clone showed up just a few times. V gene TRBV7-2 combines with J gene TRBJ1-2; D may be TRBD1 (6 bases). Germline V CDR1 and CDR2: SGHTA, FQGNSA. This CDR3 region has 14 residues. The germline V and J ends were trimmed by 5 bases and 8 bases, with 18 bases remaining between them. Written as DNA, the CDR3 is TGTGCCAGCAGCCCAGGGGCGGGTCCGGGGGGCTACACCTTC. It is translated as CASSPGAGPGGYTF. The variable domain in full, with the rest retrieved from reference TRBV7-2 and TRBJ1-2, is GAGVSQSPSNKVTEKGKDVELRCDPISGHTALYWYRQSLGQGLEFLIYFQGNSAPDKSGLPSDRFSAERTGGSVSTLTIQRTQQEDSAVYLCASSPGAGPGGYTFGSGTRLTVV.

The chain carries TRBV5-6 and TRBJ1-1; 8 nucleotides align to TRBD1. V was pared by 6 bases and J by 10 bases, with 23 bases of the junction left unmatched. The CDR3 sequence is 17 residues long. Germline V gene lookup returns CDR1 SGHDT and CDR2 YYEEEE. CDR3 sequence (DNA): TGTGCCAGCACCTATTACGGACAGGGAATGAGTTTATGGGGAGCTTTCTTT. Translating gives CASTYYGQGMSLWGAFF. Full variable domain (rest looked up from reference TRBV5-6 and TRBJ1-1): DAGVTQSPTHLIKTRGQQVTLRCSPKSGHDTVSWYQQALGQGPQFIFQYYEEEERQRGNFPDRFSGHQFPNYSSELNVNALLLGDSALYLCASTYYGQGMSLWGAFFGQGTRLTVV.

This clone was counted a single time. The gene calls are TRBV30 and TRBJ1-2; the match to TRBD1 covers 9 bases. CDR1 and CDR2 (germline): GTSNPN, SVGIG (reference sequence). CDR3 length equals 15 residues. V dropped 3 bases and J dropped 4; count of bases not matched to a gene: 9. CDR3 sequence: CAWRQQGAWGYGYTF. In DNA, the CDR3 is TGTGCCTGGAGACAACAGGGGGCTTGGGGCTATGGCTACACCTTC.

The rearrangement joins TRBV6-1 to TRBJ1-5; 9 nucleotides align to TRBD1. The CDR3 covers 15 residues. Germline V gives CDR1 MNHNS, CDR2 SASEGT. V shed 6 bases and J 5 bases; nucleotides not matched to a gene: 8. CDR3: CASSPRTGVDQPQHF. In DNA, the CDR3 is TGTGCCAGCAGCCCAAGGACAGGGGTGGATCAGCCCCAGCATTTT.

The chain employs TRBV9 and TRBJ2-1, with 7 bases matching TRBD2. The V gene's germline CDR1 is SGDLS and CDR2 YYNGEE. Trimming cost V 4 bases and J 4 bases; bases outside gene matches: 11. There are 16 residues in the CDR3. CDR3 nucleotides: TGTGCCAGCAGCACAAGACCGGGAGGCAATTACAATGAGCAGTTCTTC. Translating gives CASSTRPGGNYNEQFF.

The chain carries TRBV14 and TRBJ1-1; the match to TRBD1 covers 8 bases. The CDR3 contains 14 residues. From germline, CDR1 is SGHDN and CDR2 FVKESK. The ends lost 4 bases at V and 3 bases at J; junction bases unmatched: 4. In DNA, the CDR3 is TGTGCCAGCAGCCCGACAGGGGTTTACACTGAAGCTTTCTTT. It translates to CASSPTGVYTEAFF.

V usage is TRBV5-4 and J usage is TRBJ2-1; D is possibly TRBD1 (6 bases). V was pared by 4 bases and J by 8 bases, with 16 bases between. Germline lookup yields CDR1 SGHNT and CDR2 YYREEE (reference sequence). This CDR3 is built from 14 residues. The CDR3 loop reads CASSGGGGKDEQFF. CDR3 nucleotides: TGTGCCAGCAGCGGGGGCGGCGGAAAAGATGAGCAGTTCTTC.

The rearrangement links TRBV5-6 to TRBJ2-1, with 8 positions matching TRBD2. CDR1 is SGHDT and CDR2 is YYEEEE in the germline V gene. V lost 4 bases and J lost 0; bases outside the gene matches: 9. This CDR3 contains 17 residues. The CDR3 sequence: CASSPDSGVSSYNEQFF. The CDR3 coding sequence is TGTGCCAGCAGCCCAGATAGCGGGGTGAGCTCCTACAATGAGCAGTTCTTC.